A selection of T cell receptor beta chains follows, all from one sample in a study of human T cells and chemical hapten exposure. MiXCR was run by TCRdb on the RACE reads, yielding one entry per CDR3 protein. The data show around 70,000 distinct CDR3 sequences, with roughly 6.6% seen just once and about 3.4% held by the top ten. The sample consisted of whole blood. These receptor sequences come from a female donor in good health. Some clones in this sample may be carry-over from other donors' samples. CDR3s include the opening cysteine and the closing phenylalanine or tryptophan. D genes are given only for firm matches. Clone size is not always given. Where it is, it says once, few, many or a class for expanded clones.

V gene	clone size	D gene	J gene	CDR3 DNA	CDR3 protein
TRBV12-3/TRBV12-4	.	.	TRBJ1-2	TGTGCCAGCAGCCAGATGAACTATGGCTACACCTTC	CASSQMNYGYTF
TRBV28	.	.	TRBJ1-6	TGTGCCAGCAGCCCCTTAGGGGACGGGGGACAAGAGGCCCTCAACTTT	CASSPLGDGGQEALNF
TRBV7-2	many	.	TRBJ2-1	TGTGCCAGCAGCTTAGGGGTCGGCAATGAGCAGTTCTTC	CASSLGVGNEQFF
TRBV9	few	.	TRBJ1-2	TGTGCCAGCAGCGTAGGACAGCGTACTAACTATGGCTACACCTTC	CASSVGQRTNYGYTF
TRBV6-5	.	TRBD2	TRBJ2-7	TGTGCCAGCAGCTCACAGACTAGCGGGAGACCCTACGAGCAGTACTTC	CASSSQTSGRPYEQYF
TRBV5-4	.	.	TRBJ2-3	TGTGCCAGCAGCTTACTTGTAGGGGCAAGCACAGATACGCAGTATTTT	CASSLLVGASTDTQYF
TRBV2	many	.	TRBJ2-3	TGTGCCAGCAGTGAGGGGACTTCCACTGTTACGCAGTATTTT	CASSEGTSTVTQYF
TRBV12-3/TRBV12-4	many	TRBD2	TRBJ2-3	TGTGCCAGCAGTCCCATGGCGGGAGGTTTTGATACGCAGTATTTT	CASSPMAGGFDTQYF
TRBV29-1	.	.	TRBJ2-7	TGCAGCGCTGTGGAGGGTACCTCCATGTACGAGCAGTACTTC	CSAVEGTSMYEQYF
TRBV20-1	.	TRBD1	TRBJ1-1	TGCAGTGCTACCTTAGGACAGGGTCGGACTGAAGCTTTCTTT	CSATLGQGRTEAFF
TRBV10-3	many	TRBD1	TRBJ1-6	TGTGCCATCAGCAACAGGGGGAATGATTCACCCCTCCACTTT	CAISNRGNDSPLHF
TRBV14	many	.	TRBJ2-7	TGTGCCAGCAGCCAAGAAGGGATCGGGTACGAGCAGTACTTC	CASSQEGIGYEQYF
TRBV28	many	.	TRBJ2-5	TGTGCCAGCAGTTTACCCCATCAAGAGACCCAGTACTTC	CASSLPHQETQYF
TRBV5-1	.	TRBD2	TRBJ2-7	TGCGCCAGCAAAACCACGGGCGGGGGTGCCTACGAGCAGTACTTC	CASKTTGGGAYEQYF
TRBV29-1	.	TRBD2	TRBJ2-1	TGCAGCGCCTACCTAGTGGGACTAGGGGCAGATGAGCAGTTCTTC	CSAYLVGLGADEQFF
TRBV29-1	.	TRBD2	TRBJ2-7	TGCAGCGTTGCCGGGACTAGCGGGAGGGACGAGCAGTACTTC	CSVAGTSGRDEQYF
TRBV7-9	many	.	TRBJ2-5	TGTGCCAGCAGCCATTCGGGGCAGCAAGAGACCCAGTACTTC	CASSHSGQQETQYF
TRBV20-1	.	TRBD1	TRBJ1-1	TGCAGGGCAGGGGGCGCGAACACTGAAGCTTTCTTT	CRAGGANTEAFF
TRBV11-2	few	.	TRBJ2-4	TGTGCCAGCAGCCTTATAAACATTCAGTACTTC	CASSLINIQYF
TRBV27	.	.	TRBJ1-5	TGTGCCAGCAGTTTATCGGCCACAGGAAGGCAGCCCCAGCATTTT	CASSLSATGRQPQHF
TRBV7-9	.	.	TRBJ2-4	TGTGCCAGCAGCCCCGGGACGGAGGATTTACGGAACTTC	CASSPGTEDLRNF
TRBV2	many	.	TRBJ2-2	TGTGCCAGCAGTGGAACGATACTGAACACCGGGGAGCTGTTTTTT	CASSGTILNTGELFF
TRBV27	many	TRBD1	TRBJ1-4	TGTGCCAGCACTCCGGGACAGGGTAGTGAAAAACTGTTTTTT	CASTPGQGSEKLFF
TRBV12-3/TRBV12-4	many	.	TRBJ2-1	TGTGCCAGCAGTTTAAAACAGGGTAATGAGCAGTTCTTC	CASSLKQGNEQFF
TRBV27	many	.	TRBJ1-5	TGTGCCAGCAGTGGGCTGAAGGGGGGATATCAGCCCCAGCATTTT	CASSGLKGGYQPQHF
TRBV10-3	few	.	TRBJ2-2	TGTGCCATCAGTGAGTACGGCCAAGGCACCGGGGAGCTGTTTTTT	CAISEYGQGTGELFF
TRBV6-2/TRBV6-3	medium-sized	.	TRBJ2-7	TGTGCCAGCAGTTATAACAGGGACGAGCAGTACTTC	CASSYNRDEQYF
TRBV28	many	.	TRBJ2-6	TGTGCCAGCAGTCCGGGACCGTCCTCTGGGGCCAACGTCCTGACTTTC	CASSPGPSSGANVLTF
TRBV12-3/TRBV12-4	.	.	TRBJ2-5	TGTGCCAGCAGTTTAACCGCGGCGTTAGTAGAGACCCAGTACTTC	CASSLTAALVETQYF
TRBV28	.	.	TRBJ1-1	TGTGCCAGCAGTGTCCCCGGGAAGGAGAGATTGAACACTGAAGCTTTCTTT	CASSVPGKERLNTEAFF
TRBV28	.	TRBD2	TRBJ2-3	TGTGCCAGCAGGACTAGCGGGAGATTGGGGGCGCAGTATTTT	CASRTSGRLGAQYF
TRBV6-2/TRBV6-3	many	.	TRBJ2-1	TGTGCCAGCAGCCGCGACGTGAGCTCCTACAATGAGCAGTTCTTC	CASSRDVSSYNEQFF
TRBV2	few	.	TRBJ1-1	TGTGCCAGCAGTGTCGGAGAGAACACTGAAGCTTTCTTT	CASSVGENTEAFF
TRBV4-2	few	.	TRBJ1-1	TGTGCCAGCAGCCAAGAAGGGGTTCTTAACACTGAAGCTTTCTTT	CASSQEGVLNTEAFF
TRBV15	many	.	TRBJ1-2	TGTGCCACCAGCAGAGATCGTTATATCGGGGGGGGCCATGGCTACACCTTC	CATSRDRYIGGGHGYTF
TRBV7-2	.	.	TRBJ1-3	TGTGCCAGCAGCTTAGCGCAAGTAGGGTCTGGAAACACCATATATTTT	CASSLAQVGSGNTIYF
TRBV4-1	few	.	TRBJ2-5	TGCGCCAGCAGCCAAGAAATGGGTCGGGAGACCCAGTACTTC	CASSQEMGRETQYF
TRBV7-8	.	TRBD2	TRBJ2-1	TGTGCCAGCAGCTTAGAGGCGGGAGGCTCCTACAATGAGCAGTTCTTC	CASSLEAGGSYNEQFF
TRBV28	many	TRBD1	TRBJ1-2	TGTGCCAGCAGCCAGGGGGCGGACTATGGCTACACCTTC	CASSQGADYGYTF
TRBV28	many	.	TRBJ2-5	TGTGCCAGCAGTCCTGACAGCCAAATAGAGACCCAGTACTTC	CASSPDSQIETQYF
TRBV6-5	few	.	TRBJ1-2	TGTGCCAGCAGTTACGGGTCCTATGGCTACACCTTC	CASSYGSYGYTF
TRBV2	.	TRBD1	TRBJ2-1	TGTGCCAGCAGTAACCGGGACAGTGAGAATGAGCAGTTCTTC	CASSNRDSENEQFF
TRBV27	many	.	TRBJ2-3	TGTGCCAGCAGTCCGGGACACCGAGGGGCAGATACGCAGTATTTT	CASSPGHRGADTQYF